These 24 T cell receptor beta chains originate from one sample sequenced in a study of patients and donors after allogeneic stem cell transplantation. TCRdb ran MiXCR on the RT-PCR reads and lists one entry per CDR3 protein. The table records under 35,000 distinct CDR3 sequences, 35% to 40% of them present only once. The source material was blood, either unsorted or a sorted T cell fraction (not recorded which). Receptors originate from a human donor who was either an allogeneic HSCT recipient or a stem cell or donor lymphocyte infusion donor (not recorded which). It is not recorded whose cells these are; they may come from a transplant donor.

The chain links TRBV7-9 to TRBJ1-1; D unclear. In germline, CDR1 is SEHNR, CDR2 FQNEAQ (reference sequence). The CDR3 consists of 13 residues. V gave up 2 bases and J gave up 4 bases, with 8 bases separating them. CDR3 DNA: TGTGCCAGCAGCTTACCCGTGAGCACTGAAGCTTTCTTT. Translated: CASSLPVSTEAFF. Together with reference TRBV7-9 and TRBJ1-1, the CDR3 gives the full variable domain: DTGVSQNPRHKITKRGQNVTFRCDPISEHNRLYWYRQTLGQGPEFLTYFQNEAQLEKSRLLSDRFSAERPKGSFSTLEIQRTEQGDSAMYLCASSLPVSTEAFFGQGTRLTVV.

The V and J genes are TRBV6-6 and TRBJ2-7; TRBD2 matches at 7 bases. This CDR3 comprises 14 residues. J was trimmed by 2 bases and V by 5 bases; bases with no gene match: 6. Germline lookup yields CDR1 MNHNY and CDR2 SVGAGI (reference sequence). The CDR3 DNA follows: TGTGCCAGCAGTAGCGGGACCTCTCCCTACGAGCAGTACTTC. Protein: CASSSGTSPYEQYF.

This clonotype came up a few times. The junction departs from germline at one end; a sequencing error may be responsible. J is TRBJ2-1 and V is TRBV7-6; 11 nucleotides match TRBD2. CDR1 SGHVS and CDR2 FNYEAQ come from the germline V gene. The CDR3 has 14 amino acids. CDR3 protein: CASSLAGGYNEQFF. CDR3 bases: TGTGCCAGCAGCCTAGCGGGAGGCTACAATGAGCAGTTCTTC.

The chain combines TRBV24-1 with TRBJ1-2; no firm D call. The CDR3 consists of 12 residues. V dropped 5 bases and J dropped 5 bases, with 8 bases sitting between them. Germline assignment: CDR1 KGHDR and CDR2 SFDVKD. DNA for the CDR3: TGTGCCACCAGTGTCAGCTCATATGGCTACACCTTC. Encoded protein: CATSVSSYGYTF.

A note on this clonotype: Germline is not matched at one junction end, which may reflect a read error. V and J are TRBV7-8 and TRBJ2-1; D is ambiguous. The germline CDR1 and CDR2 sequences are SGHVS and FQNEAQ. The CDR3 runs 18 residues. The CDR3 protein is CASSVAPRTSDSYNEQFF. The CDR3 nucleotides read TGTGCCAGCAGCGTAGCACCCAGAACTTCGGACTCCTACAATGAGCAGTTCTTC.

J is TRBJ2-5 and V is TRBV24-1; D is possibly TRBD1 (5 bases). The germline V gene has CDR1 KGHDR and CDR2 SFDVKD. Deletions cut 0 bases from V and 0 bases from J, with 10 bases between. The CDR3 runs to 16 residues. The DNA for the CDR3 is TGTGCCACCAGTGATTTGAGCGACAGCTACCAAGAGACCCAGTACTTC. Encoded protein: CATSDLSDSYQETQYF.

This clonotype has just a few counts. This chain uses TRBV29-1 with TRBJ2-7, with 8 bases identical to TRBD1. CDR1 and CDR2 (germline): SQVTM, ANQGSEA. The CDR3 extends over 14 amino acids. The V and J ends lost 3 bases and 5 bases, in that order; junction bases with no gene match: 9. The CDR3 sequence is CSVEDREGPDEQYF. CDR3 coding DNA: TGCAGCGTTGAGGACAGGGAAGGCCCTGACGAGCAGTACTTC.

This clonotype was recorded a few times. The chain's CDR3 is CATRQGGGYGYTF. The CDR3 nucleotides are TGTGCCACCCGACAGGGGGGTGGCTATGGCTACACCTTC. The V and J genes are TRBV12-3 or TRBV12-4 and TRBJ1-2; TRBD1 matches 9 bases. This CDR3 comprises 13 residues. The V segment lost 10 bases and the J segment 4 bases; nucleotides outside the gene matches: 7.

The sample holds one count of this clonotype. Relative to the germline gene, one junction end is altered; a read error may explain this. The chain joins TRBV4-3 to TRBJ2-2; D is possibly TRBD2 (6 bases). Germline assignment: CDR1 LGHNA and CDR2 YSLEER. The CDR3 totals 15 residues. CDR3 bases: TGCGCCAGCAGCCAAGATCGAAGGGCTACCGGGGGGCTGTTTTTT. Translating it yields CASSQDRRATGGLFF.

The CDR3 DNA reads as TGCAGCGTTGAAGATCTCACAAGCAGCCCGAATGGCTACACCTTC. Translated, it gives CSVEDLTSSPNGYTF. V is TRBV29-1 and J is TRBJ1-2; no definite D call. V was pared by 0 bases and J by 6 bases, with 17 bases between. Germline lookup yields CDR1 SQVTM and CDR2 ANQGSEA. The CDR3 contains 15 residues.

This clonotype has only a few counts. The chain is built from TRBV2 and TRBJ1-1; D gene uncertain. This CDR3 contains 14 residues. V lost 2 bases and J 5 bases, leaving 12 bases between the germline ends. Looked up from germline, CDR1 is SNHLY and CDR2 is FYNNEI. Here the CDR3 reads CASSEYRWGTEAFF. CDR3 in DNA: TGTGCCAGCAGTGAATACCGCTGGGGAACTGAAGCTTTCTTT.

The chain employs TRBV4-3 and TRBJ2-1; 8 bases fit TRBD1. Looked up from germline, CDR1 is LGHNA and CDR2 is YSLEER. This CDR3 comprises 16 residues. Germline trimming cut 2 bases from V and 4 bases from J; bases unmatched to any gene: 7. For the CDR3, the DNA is TGCGCCAGCAGCCAATCACAGGGGGAGCGATACAATGAGCAGTTCTTC. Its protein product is CASSQSQGERYNEQFF.

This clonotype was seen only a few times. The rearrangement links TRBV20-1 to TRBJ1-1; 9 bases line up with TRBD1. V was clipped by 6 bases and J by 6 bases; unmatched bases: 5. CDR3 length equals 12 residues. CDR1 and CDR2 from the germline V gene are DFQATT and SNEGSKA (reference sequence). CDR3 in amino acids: CSAPTGGSEAFF. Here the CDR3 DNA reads TGCAGTGCGCCGACAGGGGGGTCTGAAGCTTTCTTT.

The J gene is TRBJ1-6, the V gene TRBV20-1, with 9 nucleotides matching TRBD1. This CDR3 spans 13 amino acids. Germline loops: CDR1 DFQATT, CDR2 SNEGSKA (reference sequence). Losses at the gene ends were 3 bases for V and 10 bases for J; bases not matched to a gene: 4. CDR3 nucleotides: TGCAGTGCTAGGGGACAGGGTGAATCACCCCTCCACTTT. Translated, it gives CSARGQGESPLHF.

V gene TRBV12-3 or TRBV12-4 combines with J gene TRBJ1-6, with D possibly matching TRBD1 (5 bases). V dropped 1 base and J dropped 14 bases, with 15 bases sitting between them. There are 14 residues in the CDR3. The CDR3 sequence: CASSLVPDQGALHF. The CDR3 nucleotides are TGTGCCAGCAGTTTAGTGCCGGACCAAGGGGCCCTCCACTTT.

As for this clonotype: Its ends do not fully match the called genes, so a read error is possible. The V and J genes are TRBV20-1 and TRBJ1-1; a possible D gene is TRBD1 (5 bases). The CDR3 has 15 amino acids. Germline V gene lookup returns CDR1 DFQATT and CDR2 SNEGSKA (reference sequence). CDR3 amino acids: CSARVPGPTVTGAFF. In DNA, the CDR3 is TGCAGTGCTAGAGTTCCGGGACCTACGGTCACTGGAGCTTTCTTT.

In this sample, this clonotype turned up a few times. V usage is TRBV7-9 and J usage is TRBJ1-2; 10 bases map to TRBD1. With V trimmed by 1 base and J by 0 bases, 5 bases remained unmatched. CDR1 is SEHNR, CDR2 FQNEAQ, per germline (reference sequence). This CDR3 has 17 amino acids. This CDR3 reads CASSLGPGTGANYGYTF. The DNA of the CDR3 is TGTGCCAGCAGCTTAGGTCCAGGGACAGGGGCTAACTATGGCTACACCTTC. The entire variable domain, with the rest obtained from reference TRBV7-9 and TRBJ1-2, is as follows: DTGVSQNPRHKITKRGQNVTFRCDPISEHNRLYWYRQTLGQGPEFLTYFQNEAQLEKSRLLSDRFSAERPKGSFSTLEIQRTEQGDSAMYLCASSLGPGTGANYGYTFGSGTRLTVV.

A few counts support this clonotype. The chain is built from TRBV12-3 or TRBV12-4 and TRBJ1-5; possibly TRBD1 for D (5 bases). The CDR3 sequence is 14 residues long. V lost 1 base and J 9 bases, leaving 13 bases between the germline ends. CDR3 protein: CASSLGRDPRPQHF. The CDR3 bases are TGTGCCAGCAGTTTAGGAAGGGACCCTCGGCCCCAGCATTTT.

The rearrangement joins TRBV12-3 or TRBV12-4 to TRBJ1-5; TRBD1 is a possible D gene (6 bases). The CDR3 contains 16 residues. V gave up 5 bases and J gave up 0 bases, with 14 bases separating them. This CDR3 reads CASSPTGRISNQPQHF. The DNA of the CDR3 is TGTGCCAGCAGTCCCACAGGGAGGATTAGCAATCAGCCCCAGCATTTT.

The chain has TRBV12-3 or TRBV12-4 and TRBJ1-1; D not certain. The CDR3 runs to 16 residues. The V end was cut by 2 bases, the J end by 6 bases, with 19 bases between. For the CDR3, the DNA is TGTGCCAGCAGTTTACGTCCAGGAAAAATCGGCGCTGAAGCTTTCTTT. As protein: CASSLRPGKIGAEAFF.

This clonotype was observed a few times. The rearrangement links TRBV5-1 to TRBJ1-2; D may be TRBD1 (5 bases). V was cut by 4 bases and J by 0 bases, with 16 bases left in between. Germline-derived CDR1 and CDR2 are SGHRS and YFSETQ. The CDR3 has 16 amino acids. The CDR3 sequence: CASSPRGDRTNYGYTF. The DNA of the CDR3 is TGCGCCAGCAGCCCGCGGGGGGACCGAACTAACTATGGCTACACCTTC.

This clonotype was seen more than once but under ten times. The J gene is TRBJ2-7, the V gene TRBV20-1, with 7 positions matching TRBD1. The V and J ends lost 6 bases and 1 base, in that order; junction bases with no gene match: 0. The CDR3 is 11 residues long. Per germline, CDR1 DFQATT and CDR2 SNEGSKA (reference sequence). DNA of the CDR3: TGCAGTGCACAGGGGTCCTACGAGCAGTACTTC. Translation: CSAQGSYEQYF.

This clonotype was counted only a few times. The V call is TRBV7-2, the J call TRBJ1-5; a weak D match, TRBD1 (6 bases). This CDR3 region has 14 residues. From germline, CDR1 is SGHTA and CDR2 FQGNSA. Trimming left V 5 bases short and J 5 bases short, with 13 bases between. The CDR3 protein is CASSTRQAHQPQHF. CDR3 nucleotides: TGTGCCAGCAGCACCAGACAGGCGCATCAGCCCCAGCATTTT.

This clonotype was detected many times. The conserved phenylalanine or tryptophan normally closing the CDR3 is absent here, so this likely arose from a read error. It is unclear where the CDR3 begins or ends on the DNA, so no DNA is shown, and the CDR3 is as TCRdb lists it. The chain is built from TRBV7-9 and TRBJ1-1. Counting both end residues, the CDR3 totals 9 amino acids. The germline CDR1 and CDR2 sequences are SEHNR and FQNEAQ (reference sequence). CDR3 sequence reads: CASSPSPKD.